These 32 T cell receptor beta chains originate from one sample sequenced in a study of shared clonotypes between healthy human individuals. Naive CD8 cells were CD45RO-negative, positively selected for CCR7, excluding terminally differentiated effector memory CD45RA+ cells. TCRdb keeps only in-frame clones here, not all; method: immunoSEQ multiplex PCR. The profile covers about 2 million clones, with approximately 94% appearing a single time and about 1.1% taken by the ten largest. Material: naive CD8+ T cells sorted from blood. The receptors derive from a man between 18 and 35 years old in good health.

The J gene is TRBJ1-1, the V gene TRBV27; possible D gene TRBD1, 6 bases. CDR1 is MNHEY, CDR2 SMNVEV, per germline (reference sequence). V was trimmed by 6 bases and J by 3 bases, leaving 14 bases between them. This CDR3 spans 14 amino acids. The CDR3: CASRPLTGHTEAFF. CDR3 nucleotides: TGTGCCAGCAGGCCCCTAACAGGGCACACTGAAGCTTTCTTT.

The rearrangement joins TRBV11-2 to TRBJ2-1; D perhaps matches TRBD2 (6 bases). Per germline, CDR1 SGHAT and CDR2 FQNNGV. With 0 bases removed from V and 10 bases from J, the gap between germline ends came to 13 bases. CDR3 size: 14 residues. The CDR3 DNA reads TGTGCCAGCAGCTTAGATCCAGGTAGCGGAGAGCAGTTCTTC. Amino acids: CASSLDPGSGEQFF. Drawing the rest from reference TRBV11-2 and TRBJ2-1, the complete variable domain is EAGVAQSPRYKIIEKRQSVAFWCNPISGHATLYWYQQILGQGPKLLIQFQNNGVVDDSQLPKDRFSAERLKGVDSTLKIQPAKLEDSAVYLCASSLDPGSGEQFFGPGTRLTVL.

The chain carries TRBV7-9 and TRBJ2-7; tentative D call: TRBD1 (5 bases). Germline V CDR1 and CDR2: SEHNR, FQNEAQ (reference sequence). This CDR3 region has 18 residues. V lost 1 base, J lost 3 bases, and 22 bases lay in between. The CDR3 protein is CASSLDVGAPGSLYEQYF. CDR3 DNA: TGTGCCAGCAGCTTAGACGTTGGGGCTCCAGGATCCCTCTACGAGCAGTACTTC.

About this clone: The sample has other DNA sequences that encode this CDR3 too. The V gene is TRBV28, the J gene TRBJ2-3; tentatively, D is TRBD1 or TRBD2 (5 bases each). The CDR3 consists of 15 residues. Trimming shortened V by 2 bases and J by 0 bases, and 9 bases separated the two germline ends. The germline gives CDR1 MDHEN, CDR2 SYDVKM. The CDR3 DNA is TGTGCCAGCAGTTTAGGGGGAACTAGCACAGATACGCAGTATTTT. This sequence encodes CASSLGGTSTDTQYF.

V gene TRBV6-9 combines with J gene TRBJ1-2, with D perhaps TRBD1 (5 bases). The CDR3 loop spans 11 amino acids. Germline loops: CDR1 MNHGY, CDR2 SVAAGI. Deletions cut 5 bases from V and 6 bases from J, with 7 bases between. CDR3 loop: CASSGTNGYTF. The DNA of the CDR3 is TGTGCCAGCAGTGGGACGAATGGCTACACCTTC.

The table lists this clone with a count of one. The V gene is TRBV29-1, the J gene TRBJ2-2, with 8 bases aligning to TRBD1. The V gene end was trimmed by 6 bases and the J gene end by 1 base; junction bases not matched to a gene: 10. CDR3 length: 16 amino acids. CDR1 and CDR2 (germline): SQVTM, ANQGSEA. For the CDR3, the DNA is TGCAGCGTGATTCAACCGGGACAGGAGAACACCGGGGAGCTGTTTTTT. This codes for CSVIQPGQENTGELFF.

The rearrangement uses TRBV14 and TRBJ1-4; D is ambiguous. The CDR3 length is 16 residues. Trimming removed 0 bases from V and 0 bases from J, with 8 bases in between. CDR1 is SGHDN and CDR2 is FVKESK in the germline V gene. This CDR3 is CASSQDPQATNEKLFF. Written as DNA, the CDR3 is TGTGCCAGCAGCCAAGATCCCCAGGCAACTAATGAAAAACTGTTTTTT.

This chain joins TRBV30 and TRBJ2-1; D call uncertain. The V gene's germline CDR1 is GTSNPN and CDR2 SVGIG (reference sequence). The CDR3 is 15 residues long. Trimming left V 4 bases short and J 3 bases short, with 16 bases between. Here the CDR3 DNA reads TGTGCCTGGAATAAATTAGAAATTCTCTACAATGAGCAGTTCTTC. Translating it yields CAWNKLEILYNEQFF.

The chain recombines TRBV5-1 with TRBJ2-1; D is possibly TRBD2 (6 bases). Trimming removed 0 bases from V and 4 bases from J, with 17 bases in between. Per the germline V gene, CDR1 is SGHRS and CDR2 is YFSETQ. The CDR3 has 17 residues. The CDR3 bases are TGCGCCAGCAGCTTGGCCATTGCCGGGGGAGCATACAATGAGCAGTTCTTC. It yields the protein CASSLAIAGGAYNEQFF.

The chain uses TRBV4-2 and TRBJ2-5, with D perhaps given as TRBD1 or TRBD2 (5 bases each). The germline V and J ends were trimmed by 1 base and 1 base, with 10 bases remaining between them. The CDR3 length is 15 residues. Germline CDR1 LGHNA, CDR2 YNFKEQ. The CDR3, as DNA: TGTGCCAGCAGCCAAGGGTGGGGGAGCCAAGAGACCCAGTACTTC. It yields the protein CASSQGWGSQETQYF.

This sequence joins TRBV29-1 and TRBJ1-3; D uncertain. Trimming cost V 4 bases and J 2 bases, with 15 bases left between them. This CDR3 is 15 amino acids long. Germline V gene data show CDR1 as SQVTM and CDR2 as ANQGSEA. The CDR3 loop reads CSVVGVPLAGNTIYF. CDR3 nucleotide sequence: TGCAGCGTTGTTGGGGTACCTCTCGCTGGAAACACCATATATTTT.

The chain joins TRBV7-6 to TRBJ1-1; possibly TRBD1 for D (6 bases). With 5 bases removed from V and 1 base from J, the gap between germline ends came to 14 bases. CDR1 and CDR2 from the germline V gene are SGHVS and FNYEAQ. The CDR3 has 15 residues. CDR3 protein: CASSPLTGSNTEAFF. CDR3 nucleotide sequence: TGTGCCAGCAGCCCATTGACAGGTTCGAACACTGAAGCTTTCTTT. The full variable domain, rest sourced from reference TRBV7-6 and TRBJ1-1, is GAGVSQSPRYKVTKRGQDVALRCDPISGHVSLYWYRQALGQGPEFLTYFNYEAQQDKSGLPNDRFSAERPEGSISTLTIQRTEQRDSAMYRCASSPLTGSNTEAFFGQGTRLTVV.

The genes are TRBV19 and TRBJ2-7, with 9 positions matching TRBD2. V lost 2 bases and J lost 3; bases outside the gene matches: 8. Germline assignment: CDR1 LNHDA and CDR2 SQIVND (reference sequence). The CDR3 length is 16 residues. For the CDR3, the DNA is TGTGCCAGTAGTATAAATATAGCGGGAGCGAACTACGAGCAGTACTTC. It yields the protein CASSINIAGANYEQYF. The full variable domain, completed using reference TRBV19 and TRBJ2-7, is DGGITQSPKYLFRKEGQNVTLSCEQNLNHDAMYWYRQDPGQGLRLIYYSQIVNDFQKGDIAEGYSVSREKKESFPLTVTSAQKNPTAFYLCASSINIAGANYEQYFGPGTRLTVT.

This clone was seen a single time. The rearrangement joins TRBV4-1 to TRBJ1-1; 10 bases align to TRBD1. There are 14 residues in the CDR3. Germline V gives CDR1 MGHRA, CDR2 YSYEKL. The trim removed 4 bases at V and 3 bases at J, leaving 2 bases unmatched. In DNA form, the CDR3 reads TGCGCCAGCAGCCGGACAGGGGGTTACACTGAAGCTTTCTTT. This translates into CASSRTGGYTEAFF.

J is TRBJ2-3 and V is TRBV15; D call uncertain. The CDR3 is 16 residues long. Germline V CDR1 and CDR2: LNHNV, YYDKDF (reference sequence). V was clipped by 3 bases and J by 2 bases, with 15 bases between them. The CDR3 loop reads CATSSGQEEITDTQYF. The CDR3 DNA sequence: TGTGCCACCAGCAGTGGCCAAGAGGAGATCACAGATACGCAGTATTTT.

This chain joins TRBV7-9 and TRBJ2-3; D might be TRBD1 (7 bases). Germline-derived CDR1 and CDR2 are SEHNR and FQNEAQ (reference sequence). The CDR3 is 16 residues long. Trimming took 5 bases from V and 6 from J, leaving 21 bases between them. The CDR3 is CASSRTVRGEWDTQYF. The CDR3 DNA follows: TGTGCCAGCAGCCGCACCGTCAGGGGGGAGTGGGATACGCAGTATTTT.

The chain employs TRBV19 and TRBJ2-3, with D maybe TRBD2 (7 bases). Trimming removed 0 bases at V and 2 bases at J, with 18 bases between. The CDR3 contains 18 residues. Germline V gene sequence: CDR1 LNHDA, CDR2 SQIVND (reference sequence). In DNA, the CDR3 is TGTGCCAGTAGTATAGACATGACTTGGCGGGGGCCCACAGATACGCAGTATTTT. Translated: CASSIDMTWRGPTDTQYF.

Here the CDR3 reads CASSLMSSGIAPGSEQFF. The CDR3 DNA follows: TGCGCCAGCAGCTTGATGTCTAGCGGGATCGCCCCGGGGAGTGAGCAGTTCTTC. The rearrangement links TRBV5-1 to TRBJ2-1; 9 bases match TRBD2. The CDR3 is 18 amino acids. The germline gives CDR1 SGHRS, CDR2 YFSETQ. Trimming took 1 base from V and 9 from J; bases not matched to a gene: 17.

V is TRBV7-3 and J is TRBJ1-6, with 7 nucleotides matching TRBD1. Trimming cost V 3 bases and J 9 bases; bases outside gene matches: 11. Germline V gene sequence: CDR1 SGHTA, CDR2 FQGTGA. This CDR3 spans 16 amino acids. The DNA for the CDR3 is TGTGCCAGCAGCTTGGGGCCTACAGGGGCTGGTTCACCCCTCCACTTT. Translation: CASSLGPTGAGSPLHF.

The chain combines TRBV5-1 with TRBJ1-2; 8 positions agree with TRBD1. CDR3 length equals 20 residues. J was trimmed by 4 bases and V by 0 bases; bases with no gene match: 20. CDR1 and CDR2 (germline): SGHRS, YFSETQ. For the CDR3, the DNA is TGCGCCAGCAGCTTGGTTGCTGGGGGACAGGCCCTAGACGGTGGCTATGGCTACACCTTC. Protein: CASSLVAGGQALDGGYGYTF.

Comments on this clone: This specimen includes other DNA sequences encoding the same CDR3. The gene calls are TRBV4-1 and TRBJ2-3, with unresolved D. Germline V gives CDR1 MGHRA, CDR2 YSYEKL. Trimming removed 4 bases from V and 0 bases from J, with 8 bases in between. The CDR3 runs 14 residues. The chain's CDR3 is CASSPSFSTDTQYF. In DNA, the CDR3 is TGCGCCAGCAGCCCAAGTTTCAGCACAGATACGCAGTATTTT.

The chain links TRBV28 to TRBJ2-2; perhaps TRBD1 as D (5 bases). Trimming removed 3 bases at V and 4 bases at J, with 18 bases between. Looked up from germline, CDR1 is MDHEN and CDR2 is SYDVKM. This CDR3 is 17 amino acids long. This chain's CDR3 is CASSFDSRTYTTGELFF. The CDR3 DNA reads TGTGCCAGCAGTTTTGATTCCCGGACATATACCACCGGGGAGCTGTTTTTT.

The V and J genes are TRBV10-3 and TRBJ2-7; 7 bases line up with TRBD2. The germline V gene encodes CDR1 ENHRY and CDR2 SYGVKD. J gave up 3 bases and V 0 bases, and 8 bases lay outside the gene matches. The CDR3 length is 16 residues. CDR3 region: CAISESMASGSYEQYF. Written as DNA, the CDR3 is TGTGCCATCAGTGAGTCGATGGCTAGCGGAAGCTACGAGCAGTACTTC.

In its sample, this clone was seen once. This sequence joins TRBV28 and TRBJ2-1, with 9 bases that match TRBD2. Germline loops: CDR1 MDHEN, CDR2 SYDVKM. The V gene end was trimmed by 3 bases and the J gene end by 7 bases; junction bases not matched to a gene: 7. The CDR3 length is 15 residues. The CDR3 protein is CASSLIAGVRNEQFF. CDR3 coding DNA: TGTGCCAGCAGTTTGATAGCGGGGGTTAGAAATGAGCAGTTCTTC.

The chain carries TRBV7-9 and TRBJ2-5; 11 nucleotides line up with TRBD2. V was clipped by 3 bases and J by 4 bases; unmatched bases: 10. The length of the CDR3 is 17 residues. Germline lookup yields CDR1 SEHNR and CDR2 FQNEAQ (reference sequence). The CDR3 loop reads CASSFGLAGGGPETQYF. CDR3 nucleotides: TGTGCCAGCAGCTTCGGGCTAGCGGGAGGAGGGCCAGAGACCCAGTACTTC.

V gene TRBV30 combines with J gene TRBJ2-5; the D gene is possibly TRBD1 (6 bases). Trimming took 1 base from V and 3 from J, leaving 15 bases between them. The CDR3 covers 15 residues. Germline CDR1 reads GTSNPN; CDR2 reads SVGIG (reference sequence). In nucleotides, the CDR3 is TGTGCCTGGAGTGATCCCAGGACAGACGAAGAGACCCAGTACTTC. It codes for CAWSDPRTDEETQYF. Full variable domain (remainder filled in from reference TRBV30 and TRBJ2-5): SQTIHQWPATLVQPVGSPLSLECTVEGTSNPNLYWYRQAAGRGLQLLFYSVGIGQISSEVPQNLSASRPQDRQFILSSKKLLLSDSGFYLCAWSDPRTDEETQYFGPGTRLLVL.

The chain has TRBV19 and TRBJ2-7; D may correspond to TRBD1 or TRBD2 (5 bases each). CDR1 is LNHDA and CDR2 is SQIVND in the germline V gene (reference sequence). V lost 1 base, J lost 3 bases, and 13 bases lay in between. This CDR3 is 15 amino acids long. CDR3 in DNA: TGTGCCAGTAGTATAGGGGGGTCCCCATACTACGAGCAGTACTTC. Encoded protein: CASSIGGSPYYEQYF. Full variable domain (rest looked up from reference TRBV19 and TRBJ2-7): DGGITQSPKYLFRKEGQNVTLSCEQNLNHDAMYWYRQDPGQGLRLIYYSQIVNDFQKGDIAEGYSVSREKKESFPLTVTSAQKNPTAFYLCASSIGGSPYYEQYFGPGTRLTVT.

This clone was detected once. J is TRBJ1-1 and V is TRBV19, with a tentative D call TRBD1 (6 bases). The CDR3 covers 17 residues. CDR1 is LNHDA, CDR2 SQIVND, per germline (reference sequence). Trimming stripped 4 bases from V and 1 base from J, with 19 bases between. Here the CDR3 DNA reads TGTGCCAGTAGTACCCTCCTCTCAGGGGCGGAGAACACTGAAGCTTTCTTT. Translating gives CASSTLLSGAENTEAFF.

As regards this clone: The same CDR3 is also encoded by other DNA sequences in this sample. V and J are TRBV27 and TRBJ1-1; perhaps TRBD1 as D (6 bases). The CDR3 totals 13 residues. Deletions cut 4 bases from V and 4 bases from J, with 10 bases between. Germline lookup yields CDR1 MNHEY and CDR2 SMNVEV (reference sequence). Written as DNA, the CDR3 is TGTGCCAGCAGTTCAAGGGGGGGCACTGAAGCTTTCTTT. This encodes CASSSRGGTEAFF.

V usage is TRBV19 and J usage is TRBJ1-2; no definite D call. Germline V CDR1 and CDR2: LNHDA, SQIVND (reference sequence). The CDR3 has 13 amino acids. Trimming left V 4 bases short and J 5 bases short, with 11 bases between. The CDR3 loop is CASSSVGLYGYTF. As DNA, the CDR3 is TGTGCCAGTAGTAGTGTCGGCTTATATGGCTACACCTTC.

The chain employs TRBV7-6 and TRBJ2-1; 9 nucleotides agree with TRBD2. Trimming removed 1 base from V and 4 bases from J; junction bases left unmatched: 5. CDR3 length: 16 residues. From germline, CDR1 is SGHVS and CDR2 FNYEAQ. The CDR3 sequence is CASSLGFLAGYNEQFF. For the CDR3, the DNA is TGTGCCAGCAGCTTAGGATTCCTAGCGGGATACAATGAGCAGTTCTTC.

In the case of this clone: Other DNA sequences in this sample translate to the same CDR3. CDR3 sequence (DNA): TGTGCCAGCAGTTTTCGGGATGAGCAGTTCTTC. Amino acids: CASSFRDEQFF. This chain uses TRBV27 with TRBJ2-1, with unresolved D. The germline CDR1 and CDR2 sequences are MNHEY and SMNVEV (reference sequence). V dropped 3 bases and J dropped 8 bases, with 5 bases sitting between them. CDR3 length equals 11 residues.